This T cell receptor (beta chain) was sequenced during a study of T cell responses to AZD1222 COVID-19 vaccine. Produced via immunoSEQ multiplex PCR; TCRdb's table is partial and in-frame only. The table includes about 120,000 clones, more than 75% detected once. V dropped 5 bases and J dropped 3 bases, with 11 bases sitting between them. CDR3 length: 14 amino acids. Germline V CDR1 and CDR2: SGHAT, FQNNGV. The TCR originated in an adult who received the AZD1222 COVID-19 vaccine. Sequencing was performed on peripheral blood, taken 28 days after the second AZD1222 dose. The gene calls are TRBV11-2 and TRBJ1-3; D is possibly TRBD1 (5 bases). Here the CDR3 reads CASSPGGGGNTIYF. CDR3 bases: TGTGCCAGCAGCCCCGGGGGGGGTGGAAACACCATATATTTT.